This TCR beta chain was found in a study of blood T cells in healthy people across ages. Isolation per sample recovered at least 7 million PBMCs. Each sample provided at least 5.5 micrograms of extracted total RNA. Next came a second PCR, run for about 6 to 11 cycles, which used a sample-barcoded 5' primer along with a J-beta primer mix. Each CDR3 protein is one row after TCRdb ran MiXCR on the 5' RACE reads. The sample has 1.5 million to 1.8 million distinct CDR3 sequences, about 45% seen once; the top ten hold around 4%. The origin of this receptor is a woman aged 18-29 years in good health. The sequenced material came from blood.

CDR3 residues: CATDLNTEAFF. The DNA of the CDR3 is TGTGCCACCGACTTGAACACTGAAGCTTTCTTT. The chain carries TRBV24-1 and TRBJ1-1; D ambiguous. The CDR3 length is 11 residues. V was clipped by 9 bases and J by 0 bases, with 4 bases between them. The germline CDR1 and CDR2 sequences are KGHDR and SFDVKD.